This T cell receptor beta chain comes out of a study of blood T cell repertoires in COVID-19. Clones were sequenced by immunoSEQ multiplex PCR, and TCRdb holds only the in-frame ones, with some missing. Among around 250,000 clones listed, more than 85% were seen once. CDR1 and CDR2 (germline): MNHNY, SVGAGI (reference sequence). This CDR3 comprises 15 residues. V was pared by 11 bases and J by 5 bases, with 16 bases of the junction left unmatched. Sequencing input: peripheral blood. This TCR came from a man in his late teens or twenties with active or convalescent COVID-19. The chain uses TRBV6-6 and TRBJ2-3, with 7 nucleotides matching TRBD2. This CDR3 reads CALSSRREFRDTQYF. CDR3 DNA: TGTGCCCTTAGCTCGCGGCGGGAGTTTAGAGATACGCAGTATTTT.